In this sample, the clone carrying this T cell receptor beta chain turned up a few times. Its antigen is unknown. The source of the sample is a study of response to subunit inactivated influenza vaccine. Findings and caveats of the study: Each seasonal influenza vaccination recruits few new T cells, the authors suggested.

TCRdb used MiXCR to reprocess the RT-PCR reads, holding one entry per CDR3 protein. This table holds under 950,000 distinct CDR3 sequences, around 21% found once. This CDR3 has 15 residues. Germline CDR1 DFQATT, CDR2 SNEGSKA (reference sequence). V was cut by 1 base and J by 4 bases, with 15 bases left in between. The chain has TRBV20-1 and TRBJ2-3, with a tentative D call TRBD2 (6 bases). The sequence came from a man aged 50 to 60 who received an inactivated influenza vaccine. The sequenced sample was PBMCs from blood, obtained 5 days after vaccination. In nucleotides, the CDR3 is TGCAGTGCTAGAGTTACTAGCTTCTTTTCAGATACGCAGTATTTT. Translating it yields CSARVTSFFSDTQYF.